Shown below are 2 T cell receptor beta chains from a single sample sequenced in a study of Ad26.COV2.S vaccination and SARS-CoV-2 variants. As to treatment: approximately 18 received Ad26.COV2.S at low or high dose, single or two shots; 5 received placebo; per-sample allocation not given. Collection of the samples took place on day 63 after the first injection of vaccine or placebo. The data were produced by immunoSEQ multiplex PCR, yet TCRdb's version contains in-frame clones alone and is incomplete. The sample holds 350,000 to 400,000 clones, approximately 86% seen once. Sequenced here: peripheral blood, sampled in a trial of Ad26.COV2.S vaccine versus placebo. These receptors were taken from a person aged 18-65 years who received the Ad26.COV2.S COVID-19 vaccine or a placebo.

This chain uses TRBV2 with TRBJ2-5; 11 bases line up with TRBD2. Trimming removed 6 bases from V and 4 bases from J; junction bases left unmatched: 1. The CDR3 is 13 amino acids. Germline V gene data show CDR1 as SNHLY and CDR2 as FYNNEI. In nucleotides, the CDR3 is TGTGCCAGCAGCGGACTAGCGGGAGAGACCCAGTACTTC. Translating gives CASSGLAGETQYF.

CDR3 DNA sequence: TGTGCCAGCAGTTACCTTGAGACTGAAGCTTTCTTT. Its protein is CASSYLETEAFF. The chain uses TRBV7-9 and TRBJ1-1; D is ambiguous. The CDR3 runs to 12 residues. Germline values: CDR1 SEHNR, CDR2 FQNEAQ (reference sequence). V was shortened by 6 bases and J by 5 bases, with 10 bases between the two germline ends.